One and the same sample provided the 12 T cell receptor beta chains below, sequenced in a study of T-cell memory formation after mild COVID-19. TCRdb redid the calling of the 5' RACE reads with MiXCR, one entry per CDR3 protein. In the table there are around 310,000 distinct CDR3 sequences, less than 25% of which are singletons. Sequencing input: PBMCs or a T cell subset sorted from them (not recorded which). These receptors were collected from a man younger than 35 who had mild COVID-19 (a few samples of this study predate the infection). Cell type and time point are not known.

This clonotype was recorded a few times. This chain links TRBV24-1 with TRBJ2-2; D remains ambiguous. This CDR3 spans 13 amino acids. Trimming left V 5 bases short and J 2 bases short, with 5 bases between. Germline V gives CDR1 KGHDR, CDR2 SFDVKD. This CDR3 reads CATSALNTGELFF. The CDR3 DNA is TGTGCCACCAGTGCTCTTAACACCGGGGAGCTGTTTTTT.

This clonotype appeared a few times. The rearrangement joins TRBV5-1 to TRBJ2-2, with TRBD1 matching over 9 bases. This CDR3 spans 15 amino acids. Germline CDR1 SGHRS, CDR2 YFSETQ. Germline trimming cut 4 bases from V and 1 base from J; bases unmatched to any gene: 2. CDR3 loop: CASSRTGENTGELFF. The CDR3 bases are TGCGCCAGCAGCAGGACAGGGGAGAACACCGGGGAGCTGTTTTTT.

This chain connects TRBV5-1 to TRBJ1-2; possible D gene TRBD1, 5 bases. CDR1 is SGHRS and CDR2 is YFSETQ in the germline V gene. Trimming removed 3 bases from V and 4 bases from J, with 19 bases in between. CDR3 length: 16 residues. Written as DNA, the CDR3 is TGCGCCAGCAGCTCCGCCGGGACTTGGGGCCCCTATGGCTACACCTTC. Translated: CASSSAGTWGPYGYTF.

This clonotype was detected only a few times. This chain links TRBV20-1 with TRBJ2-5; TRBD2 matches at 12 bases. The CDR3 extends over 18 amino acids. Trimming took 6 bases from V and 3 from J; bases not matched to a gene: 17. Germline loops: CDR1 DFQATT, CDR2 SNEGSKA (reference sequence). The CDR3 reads CSAVLPSGGGDLEETQYF. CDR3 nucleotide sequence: TGCAGTGCCGTCCTCCCTAGCGGGGGGGGCGACCTGGAAGAGACCCAGTACTTC.

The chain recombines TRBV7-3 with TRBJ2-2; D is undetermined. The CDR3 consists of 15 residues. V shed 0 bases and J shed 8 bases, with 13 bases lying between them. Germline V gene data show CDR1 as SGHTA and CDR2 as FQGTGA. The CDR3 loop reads CASSLTGSARGELFF. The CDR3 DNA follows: TGTGCCAGCAGCTTAACAGGGTCCGCGAGAGGGGAGCTGTTTTTT.

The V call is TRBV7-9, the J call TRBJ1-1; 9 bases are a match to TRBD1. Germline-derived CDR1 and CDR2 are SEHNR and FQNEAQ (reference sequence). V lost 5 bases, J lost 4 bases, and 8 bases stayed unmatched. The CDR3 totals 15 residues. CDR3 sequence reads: CASSPLPTGGTEAFF. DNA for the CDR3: TGTGCCAGCAGCCCCCTCCCGACAGGGGGCACTGAAGCTTTCTTT.

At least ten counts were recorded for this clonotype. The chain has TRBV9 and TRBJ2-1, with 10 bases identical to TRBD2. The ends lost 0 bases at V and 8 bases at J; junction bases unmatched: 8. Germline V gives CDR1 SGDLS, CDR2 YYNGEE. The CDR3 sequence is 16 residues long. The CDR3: CASSVAGSGGSDEQFF. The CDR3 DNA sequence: TGTGCCAGCAGCGTAGCTGGTAGCGGGGGGAGCGATGAGCAGTTCTTC. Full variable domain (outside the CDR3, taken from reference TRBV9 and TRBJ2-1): DSGVTQTPKHLITATGQRVTLRCSPRSGDLSVYWYQQSLDQGLQFLIQYYNGEERAKGNILERFSAQQFPDLHSELNLSSLELGDSALYFCASSVAGSGGSDEQFFGPGTRLTVL.

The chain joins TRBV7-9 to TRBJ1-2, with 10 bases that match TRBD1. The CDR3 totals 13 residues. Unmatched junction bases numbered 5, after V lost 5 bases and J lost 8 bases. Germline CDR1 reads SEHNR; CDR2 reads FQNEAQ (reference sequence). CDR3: CASSTRTGGGYTF. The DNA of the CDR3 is TGTGCCAGCAGCACCCGGACAGGGGGAGGCTACACCTTC.

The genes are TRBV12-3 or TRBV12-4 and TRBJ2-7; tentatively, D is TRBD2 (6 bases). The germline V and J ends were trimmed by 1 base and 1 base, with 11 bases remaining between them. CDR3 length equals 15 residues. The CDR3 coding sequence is TGTGCCAGCAGTTTAGACGGGACTGCATCCTACGAGCAGTACTTC. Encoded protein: CASSLDGTASYEQYF.

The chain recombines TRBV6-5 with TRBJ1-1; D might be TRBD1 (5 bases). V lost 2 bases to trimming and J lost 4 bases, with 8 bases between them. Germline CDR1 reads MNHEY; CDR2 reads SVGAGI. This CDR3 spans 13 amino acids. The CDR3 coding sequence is TGTGCCAGCAGTTACGGACAACTCACTGAAGCTTTCTTT. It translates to CASSYGQLTEAFF.

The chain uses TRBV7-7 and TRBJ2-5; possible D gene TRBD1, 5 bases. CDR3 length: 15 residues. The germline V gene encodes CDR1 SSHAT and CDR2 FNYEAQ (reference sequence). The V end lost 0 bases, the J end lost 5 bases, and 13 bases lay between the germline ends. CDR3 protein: CASSLAGALGETQYF. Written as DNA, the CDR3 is TGTGCCAGCAGCTTAGCAGGGGCTTTGGGGGAGACCCAGTACTTC.

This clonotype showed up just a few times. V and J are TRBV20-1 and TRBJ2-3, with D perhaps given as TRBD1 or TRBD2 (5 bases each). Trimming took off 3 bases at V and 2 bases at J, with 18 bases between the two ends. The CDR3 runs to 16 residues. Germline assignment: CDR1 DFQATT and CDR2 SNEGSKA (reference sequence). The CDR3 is CSASGPGTVFTDTQYF. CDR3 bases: TGCAGTGCTAGTGGCCCTGGGACCGTTTTCACAGATACGCAGTATTTT.